The 10 T cell receptor beta chains below come from one sample, sequenced in a study of cytomegalovirus exposure and HLA in healthy donors (dated by TCRdb to about 2017). The library was made by the immunoSEQ multiplex PCR assay. The multiplex PCR relied on a mix of 60 forward primers for TCR Vbeta segments and 13 reverse primers for TCR Jbeta segments. TCRdb limited this immuneACCESS table to in-frame rearrangements with V and J called. A share of clones is missing; checked studies link under half to unresolved V genes, and the rest is unexplained. In all, the sample holds over 150,000 clones, and roughly 80% of those were seen once. The ten largest clones represent 2% to 2.5% of the sample. The specimen was PBMCs. Every receptor here comes from a male donor in good health and CMV-seronegative.

V is TRBV5-6 and J is TRBJ1-1; the D is unclear. The V gene lost 2 bases and the J gene lost 3 bases, with 11 bases spanning the gap. CDR1 is SGHDT, CDR2 YYEEEE, per germline. The CDR3 loop spans 14 amino acids. This chain's CDR3 is CASSLFDGYTEAFF. For the CDR3, the DNA is TGTGCCAGCAGCTTATTTGACGGGTACACTGAAGCTTTCTTT.

This clone was seen a handful of times. The chain employs TRBV6-1 and TRBJ1-1; no clear D. V lost 1 base to trimming and J lost 10 bases, with 10 bases between them. CDR1 is MNHNS, CDR2 SASEGT, per germline. CDR3 length equals 12 residues. In DNA, the CDR3 is TGTGCCAGCAGTGAAGATAGTTCTATAGCTTTCTTT. Translated: CASSEDSSIAFF.

The rearrangement uses TRBV10-1 and TRBJ2-7, with 7 positions matching TRBD1. The CDR3 contains 13 residues. Germline-derived CDR1 and CDR2 are WNHNN and SYGVQD (reference sequence). Trimming removed 6 bases from V and 4 bases from J; junction bases left unmatched: 6. CDR3 nucleotide sequence: TGCGCCAGCAGGGGGGACAGCTTGTACGAGCAGTACTTC. It codes for CASRGDSLYEQYF.

The chain has TRBV30 and TRBJ1-2, with 7 bases matching TRBD1. This CDR3 is 14 amino acids long. CDR1 is GTSNPN, CDR2 SVGIG, per germline (reference sequence). The V segment lost 4 bases and the J segment 4 bases; nucleotides outside the gene matches: 9. This CDR3 reads CAWTKGTVAYGYTF. As DNA, the CDR3 is TGTGCCTGGACCAAAGGGACAGTCGCCTATGGCTACACCTTC. Supplemented by reference TRBV30 and TRBJ1-2, the full variable domain reads SQTIHQWPATLVQPVGSPLSLECTVEGTSNPNLYWYRQAAGRGLQLLFYSVGIGQISSEVPQNLSASRPQDRQFILSSKKLLLSDSGFYLCAWTKGTVAYGYTFGSGTRLTVV.

The genes are TRBV5-1 and TRBJ1-1; D gene uncertain. CDR1 is SGHRS, CDR2 YFSETQ, per germline. The CDR3 has 19 residues. V shed 1 base and J shed 4 bases, with 26 bases lying between them. The CDR3 protein is CASSLRAFGVAGGGTEAFF. CDR3 nucleotide sequence: TGCGCCAGCAGCTTGAGGGCCTTCGGGGTAGCCGGCGGTGGCACTGAAGCTTTCTTT.

The genes are TRBV7-9 and TRBJ2-7; 9 nucleotides line up with TRBD1. There are 15 residues in the CDR3. CDR1 is SEHNR and CDR2 is FQNEAQ in the germline V gene (reference sequence). V trimming: 5 bases; J trimming: 7 bases; junction bases outside the gene matches: 12. Written as DNA, the CDR3 is TGTGCCAGCAGCGGCCGGGACAGGGAATCGGGAGAGCAGTACTTC. It yields the protein CASSGRDRESGEQYF.

This sequence joins TRBV10-3 and TRBJ2-1, with D hard to call. Germline V gene sequence: CDR1 ENHRY, CDR2 SYGVKD. V was clipped by 5 bases and J by 9 bases, with 11 bases between them. The length of the CDR3 is 12 residues. CDR3 sequence: CAISFQEGEQFF. The CDR3 nucleotides read TGTGCCATCAGTTTTCAGGAAGGTGAGCAGTTCTTC.

The chain links TRBV14 to TRBJ1-2, with a weak D call TRBD1 (5 bases). The CDR3 has 16 amino acids. Germline lookup yields CDR1 SGHDN and CDR2 FVKESK. V was cut by 5 bases and J by 2 bases, with 18 bases left in between. In DNA form, the CDR3 reads TGTGCCAGCAGCGCCCGATCCAGGGTTTGGAACTATGGCTACACCTTC. Translating gives CASSARSRVWNYGYTF.

The chain recombines TRBV10-3 with TRBJ1-3; TRBD1 matches at 10 bases. In germline, CDR1 is ENHRY, CDR2 SYGVKD. CDR3 length: 14 residues. V shed 4 bases and J 4 bases; nucleotides not matched to a gene: 1. CDR3 in amino acids: CAISGDRGGNTIYF. As DNA, the CDR3 is TGTGCCATCAGTGGGGACAGGGGCGGAAACACCATATATTTT.

The V gene is TRBV10-1, the J gene TRBJ2-7; a weak D match, TRBD2 (5 bases). Trimming left V 3 bases short and J 0 bases short, with 9 bases between. Germline V gives CDR1 WNHNN, CDR2 SYGVQD (reference sequence). The CDR3 has 14 residues. CDR3 sequence reads: CASSDGGGSYEQYF. The CDR3 nucleotides read TGCGCCAGCAGTGACGGAGGAGGCTCCTACGAGCAGTACTTC.